A selection of T cell receptor beta chains follows, all from one sample in a study of cytomegalovirus exposure and HLA in healthy donors. Using immunoSEQ multiplex PCR, the repertoire was profiled, and TCRdb retains in-frame clones only, with some absent. The sample includes roughly 140,000 clones, over 55% of them seen just once. Sequenced sample: PBMCs. These receptor sequences come from a man aged 40-49 years in good health and CMV-seronegative. The CDR3 runs from the conserved cysteine through the conserved F or W.

TRBJ1-4 | TRBV5-6 | CASSLAQGGTNEKLFF
TRBJ2-5 | TRBV10-3 | CAISESTRAETQYF
TRBJ2-3 | TRBV27 | CASSFTPRGYTDTQYF
TRBJ1-2 | TRBV9 | CASSVETRGYTF
TRBJ2-1 | TRBV4-3 | CASSQATSGRAHEQFF
TRBJ2-7 | TRBV10-2 | CASKTGTGVQEQYF
TRBJ2-3 | TRBV5-6 | CASSMITSGGLPDTQYF
TRBJ1-5 | TRBV7-6 | CASSLGGGGGQPQHF
TRBJ1-5 | TRBV6-1 | CASSDLQGPFQPQHF
TRBJ1-2 | TRBV18 | CASSPPSLVRGSGYTF
TRBJ2-7 | TRBV11-2 | CASSSFRGRSPYEQYF
TRBJ2-3 | TRBV15 | CATSRDLGRRERDTQYF
TRBJ2-5 | TRBV5-6 | CASSFSTSRETQYF
TRBJ1-1 | TRBV18 | CASSPLEARNTEAFF
TRBJ2-1 | TRBV10-1 | CARRAGSYNEQFF
TRBJ1-1 | TRBV19 | CASSPTGDSTEAFF
TRBJ2-7 | TRBV27 | CASSASGGYEQYF
TRBJ2-1 | TRBV7-2 | CASSSKLAGWSLGEQFF
TRBJ1-1 | TRBV15 | CATSRRTGGGTEAFF
TRBJ1-6 | TRBV13 | CASSIRDRDSPLHF
TRBJ1-6 | TRBV25-1 | CASSQSGLGNSPLHF
TRBJ1-3 | TRBV5-1 | CASSPRGAGTTSGNTIYF
TRBJ1-2 | TRBV29-1 | CSVERARTGDGYTF
TRBJ2-1 | TRBV30 | CAWEAGALGNEQFF
TRBJ2-5 | TRBV6-1 | CASILERQETQYF
TRBJ2-1 | TRBV2 | CASSRAYNEQFF
TRBJ1-3 | TRBV18 | CASSPRDIISSGNTIYF
TRBJ1-6 | TRBV25-1 | CASTQTGGNSPLHF
TRBJ1-2 | TRBV5-1 | CASSLGATGAGNYGYTF
TRBJ1-2 | TRBV5-3 | CARSKTGGGYGYTF
TRBJ1-1 | TRBV6-6 | CASLRENTEAFF
TRBJ2-1 | TRBV30 | CAGTGFDEQFF
TRBJ1-4 | TRBV4-1 | CASSHVPGGSTNEKLFF
TRBJ2-7 | TRBV28 | CASSFSSSYEQYF
TRBJ2-1 | TRBV28 | CASSLTGQGAYNEQFF
TRBJ1-4 | TRBV2 | CASSVRRRFNEKLFF
TRBJ2-5 | TRBV14 | CASSQEAGETQYF
TRBJ2-2 | TRBV5-1 | CASTDRVETGELFF
TRBJ1-5 | TRBV19 | CASSPSNQPQHF
TRBJ2-3 | TRBV2 | CASSRGSPTDTQYF
TRBJ2-3 | TRBV10-1 | CASSTRHTDTQYF
TRBJ2-7 | TRBV27 | CASSSVTGLEQYF